Sequencing of this T cell receptor beta chain was carried out in a study of cytomegalovirus exposure and HLA in healthy donors. Across the study: Across 300 to 400 genotyped donors, over 70% landed in the Caucasian-associated ancestry cluster.

It was with 60 Vbeta and 13 Jbeta primers that the PCR ran. Method: immunoSEQ multiplex PCR; TCRdb's copy keeps in-frame clones and lacks some. The sample holds approximately 260,000 clones, 84% seen once. With respect to this clone: Its matching antigen is unknown. Other DNA sequences in this specimen translate into the identical CDR3.

Findings and limits, study-wide: It was reported that TCR beta sequences correctly inferred the HLA-A and HLA-B alleles for most subjects.

Germline trimming cut 6 bases from V and 7 bases from J; bases unmatched to any gene: 11. CDR3 length equals 15 residues. The germline V gene encodes CDR1 MDHEN and CDR2 SYDVKM. This receptor was identified in a woman in her thirties or forties in good health and CMV-seropositive. This chain links TRBV28 with TRBJ1-5; 8 nucleotides match TRBD1. The sequencing sample was made of PBMCs. The DNA for the CDR3 is TGTGCCAGCAGATCAACCAGGGGGCAGTGGCAGCCCCAGCATTTT. This codes for CASRSTRGQWQPQHF.